The clone carrying this TCR beta chain was recorded many times. Its antigen is unknown. TCR beta CDR3 region amplification was performed from RNA transcripts. The primer set for the first-round RT-PCR of the TCR CDR3 was HTBI. MiXCR was run by TCRdb on the multiplex PCR reads, yielding one entry per CDR3 protein. The sample contains over 150,000 distinct CDR3 sequences, about a sixth of which appear only once. This entry belongs to a study of T cells in Graves' hyperthyroidism and ophthalmopathy. Study-wide results and caveats: With a median lead of 6.5 months before onset, the model predicted ophthalmopathy. Blood also carried most thyroid clonotypes expanded above 0.001.

Calling Graves' hyperthyroidism stable meant ophthalmopathy did not progress within 18 months. Isolation of PBMCs was performed on around 9.3 ml fresh peripheral blood. Germline CDR1 SNHLY, CDR2 FYNNEI. V was cut by 6 bases and J by 8 bases, with 22 bases left in between. This CDR3 comprises 15 residues. The rearrangement uses TRBV2 and TRBJ1-1, with D possibly TRBD1 on 6 matching bases. The clonotype was recovered from a woman in her forties or fifties with Graves' hyperthyroidism. The sample comprised blood. CDR3 sequence reads: CASRGSTGGRREAFF. CDR3 in DNA: TGTGCCAGCAGGGGGTCTACTGGGGGGCGCCGAGAAGCTTTCTTT.